The rows below give T cell receptor beta chains drawn from one sample of a study of T cells after yellow fever vaccination. MiXCR, applied by TCRdb to the 5' RACE reads, yields one record per CDR3 protein. Of a few hundred thousand distinct CDR3 sequences in the sample, around 17% were seen once. The material was PBMCs, obtained 5 days after the first yellow fever vaccination. The source of these receptors is a man aged 18-30 years who received the YFV17D yellow fever vaccine. The CDR3 runs from the conserved cysteine through the conserved F or W. A D gene is named only where the DNA matches it firmly. Expanded clones are given a class, and other clones once, few, many or no size at all.

size: few
J: TRBJ2-1
V: TRBV20-1
D: .
CDR3: CSARDRRDPEDDEQFF
DNA: TGCAGTGCTAGAGATCGCCGGGACCCGGAGGACGATGAGCAGTTCTTC

size: few
J: TRBJ1-4
V: TRBV4-2
D: TRBD1
CDR3: CASSQLGQGPHNEKLFF
DNA: TGTGCCAGCAGCCAACTGGGACAGGGGCCTCATAATGAAAAACTGTTTTTT

size: .
J: TRBJ1-2
V: TRBV29-1
D: .
CDR3: CSVPLMRGYTF
DNA: TGCAGCGTTCCCTTAATGCGTGGCTACACCTTC

size: .
J: TRBJ2-2
V: TRBV12-3/TRBV12-4
D: .
CDR3: CASRPGTWNTGELFF
DNA: TGTGCCAGCAGGCCCGGGACATGGAACACCGGGGAGCTGTTTTTT

size: .
J: TRBJ1-1
V: TRBV7-9
D: .
CDR3: CASSSHRRDQNTEAFF
DNA: TGTGCCAGCAGCTCTCATAGGAGGGATCAGAACACTGAAGCTTTCTTT

size: .
J: TRBJ2-2
V: TRBV4-2
D: .
CDR3: CASSQVSGATGELFF
DNA: TGTGCCAGCAGCCAAGTTTCCGGAGCCACCGGGGAGCTGTTTTTT

size: .
J: TRBJ2-5
V: TRBV9
D: TRBD2
CDR3: CASSGGLAGGQETQYF
DNA: TGTGCCAGCAGCGGGGGACTAGCGGGGGGCCAAGAGACCCAGTACTTC

size: many
J: TRBJ2-2
V: TRBV4-2
D: .
CDR3: CASSQAGGNTGELFF
DNA: TGCGCCAGCAGCCAAGCCGGGGGGAACACCGGGGAGCTGTTTTTT

size: many
J: TRBJ1-1
V: TRBV18
D: .
CDR3: CASSRGANTEAFF
DNA: TGTGCCAGCTCACGTGGAGCGAACACTGAAGCTTTCTTT

size: .
J: TRBJ2-1
V: TRBV7-2
D: .
CDR3: CASSLAEAYNEQFF
DNA: TGTGCCAGCAGCTTAGCCGAAGCCTACAATGAGCAGTTCTTC

size: many
J: TRBJ2-1
V: TRBV7-3
D: TRBD1
CDR3: CASSLITGQGLPYNEQFF
DNA: TGTGCCAGCAGCTTAATTACGGGACAGGGGCTTCCCTACAATGAGCAGTTCTTC

size: .
J: TRBJ1-5
V: TRBV7-2
D: .
CDR3: CASKSAGADNQPQHF
DNA: TGTGCCAGCAAGTCGGCGGGGGCGGATAATCAGCCCCAGCATTTT

size: .
J: TRBJ2-4
V: TRBV7-3
D: TRBD2
CDR3: CASSSVAGGRDIQYF
DNA: TGTGCCAGCAGCTCCGTAGCGGGGGGGCGGGACATTCAGTACTTC

size: many
J: TRBJ2-3
V: TRBV11-2
D: TRBD2
CDR3: CASSFIAGGPGSTDTQYF
DNA: TGTGCCAGCAGCTTTATAGCGGGGGGGCCTGGGAGCACAGATACGCAGTATTTT